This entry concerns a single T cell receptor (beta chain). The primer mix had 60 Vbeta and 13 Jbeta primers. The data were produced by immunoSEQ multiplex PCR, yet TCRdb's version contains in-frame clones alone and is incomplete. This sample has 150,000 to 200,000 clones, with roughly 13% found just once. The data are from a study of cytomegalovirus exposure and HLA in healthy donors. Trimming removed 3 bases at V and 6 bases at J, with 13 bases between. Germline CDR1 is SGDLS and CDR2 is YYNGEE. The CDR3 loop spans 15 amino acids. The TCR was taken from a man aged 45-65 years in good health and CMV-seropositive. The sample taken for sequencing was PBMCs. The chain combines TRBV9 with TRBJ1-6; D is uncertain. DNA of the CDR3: TGTGCCAGCAGCGCCACAAACCTGCCTAATTCACCCCTCCACTTT. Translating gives CASSATNLPNSPLHF.